The rows below give T cell receptor beta chains drawn from one sample of a study of cytomegalovirus exposure and HLA in healthy donors. Profiled with immunoSEQ multiplex PCR; TCRdb holds only in-frame clones, not every one. This repertoire shows some 120,000 clones, 60% to 85% found once; its top ten account for less than 3.5%. The sample consisted of PBMCs. These receptors were taken from a woman aged 40 to 49 in good health and CMV-seropositive. Each CDR3 is given with its conserved first and last residue. A D gene is named only where the DNA matches it firmly. A row's size may be missing; if present it is once, few, many or a size class.

>-|TRBJ2-2|TRBV5-4|-
TGTGCCAGCAGCTTGGTAGGCAGACTACATGGCGGGGAGCTGTTTTTT
CASSLVGRLHGGELFF
>-|TRBJ2-5|TRBV5-4|TRBD2
TGTGCCAGCAGCTTGGGGGGGACTATTCAAGAGACCCAGTACTTC
CASSLGGTIQETQYF
>-|TRBJ1-1|TRBV14|TRBD1
TGTGCCAGCAGCCAAGGGTCGTACAGGGGGTCGGGTGAAGCTTTCTTT
CASSQGSYRGSGEAFF
>-|TRBJ1-1|TRBV5-1|TRBD1
TGCGCCAGCAGCTTAGATCCGGGACAGCTGAACACTGAAGCTTTCTTT
CASSLDPGQLNTEAFF
>-|TRBJ2-2|TRBV29-1|-
TGCAGCGTTGGGATGGGAGCCGGGGAGCTGTTTTTT
CSVGMGAGELFF
>-|TRBJ1-2|TRBV28|-
TGTGCCAGCAGTCTACAGGGTGGCTACACCTTC
CASSLQGGYTF
>-|TRBJ1-1|TRBV7-9|-
TGTGCCAGCAGCTTTTTGGTCGGGGGGGTTGAAGCTTTCTTT
CASSFLVGGVEAFF
>-|TRBJ1-2|TRBV4-3|TRBD1
TGCGCCAGCAGCGTCCATGATCGGACAGGGGGCGGCTACACCTTC
CASSVHDRTGGGYTF
>-|TRBJ1-2|TRBV4-3|-
TGCGCCAGCAGCCCCAACCCCCGGAACTATGGCTACACCTTC
CASSPNPRNYGYTF
>few|TRBJ2-3|TRBV5-8|-
TGTGCCAGCAGCTTTTCCTCTAGCACAGATACGCAGTATTTT
CASSFSSSTDTQYF
>once|TRBJ1-1|TRBV27|TRBD1
TGTGCCAGCAGTGCGTCCGACAGGGGGAACACTGAAGCTTTCTTT
CASSASDRGNTEAFF
>-|TRBJ1-2|TRBV9|-
TGTGCCAGCAGCTCAGGCACAGGGTTAGGCTATGGCTACACCTTC
CASSSGTGLGYGYTF
>-|TRBJ1-1|TRBV18|TRBD1
TGTGCCAGCTCCCCGGGACAGGGTCGTGGGGGCACTGAAGCTTTCTTT
CASSPGQGRGGTEAFF
>-|TRBJ2-2|TRBV7-2|TRBD1
TGTGCCAGCAGCTTACGTTGGCAGGGGGTGGTCACCGGGGAGCTGTTTTTT
CASSLRWQGVVTGELFF
>-|TRBJ1-2|TRBV2|TRBD1
TGTGCCAGCGCTGACAGGGGACCGTCTATCTATGGCTACACCTTC
CASADRGPSIYGYTF
>once|TRBJ2-7|TRBV2|TRBD2
TGTGCCAAAACGACTAGCGGAAATTTATACGAGCAGTACTTC
CAKTTSGNLYEQYF
>once|TRBJ2-5|TRBV7-2|TRBD1
TGTGCCAGCAGGGCGACAGGGCAGAAAGGAGAGACCCAGTACTTC
CASRATGQKGETQYF
>-|TRBJ1-2|TRBV19|-
TGTGCCAGTAGTGAGGGAGGTAACGTAATTGGCTACACCTTC
CASSEGGNVIGYTF
>-|TRBJ1-1|TRBV6-5|-
TGTGCCAGCAGTTACTCTACAGGCCGGGAAGCTTTCTTT
CASSYSTGREAFF
>-|TRBJ2-2|TRBV5-4|TRBD1
TGTGCCAGCAGCTACGGGACAGCCACCGGGGAGCTGTTTTTT
CASSYGTATGELFF
>few|TRBJ2-1|TRBV9|TRBD2
TGTGCCAGCAGCGTAGGCCCAGCGGGGGGCCACAATGAGCAGTTCTTC
CASSVGPAGGHNEQFF
>-|TRBJ2-7|TRBV5-4|-
TGTGCCAGCAGCTTGGCCTCGCAGGGTTCGGTGCAGTACTTC
CASSLASQGSVQYF
>-|TRBJ1-1|TRBV5-1|-
TGCGCCAGCAGCTTGGTACAGGGAGACTCTGAAGCTTTCTTT
CASSLVQGDSEAFF
>once|TRBJ2-7|TRBV19|TRBD2
TGTGCCAGTAGTACGACCGGGACTAGCGCCTACGAGCAGTACTTC
CASSTTGTSAYEQYF
>-|TRBJ2-7|TRBV19|TRBD1
TGTGCCAGTAGTATTACAGGGGAGAGGAACGAGCAGTACTTC
CASSITGERNEQYF
>-|TRBJ2-7|TRBV5-5|-
TGTGCCAGCGGCTTCGTCTCCTCCTACGAGCAGTACTTC
CASGFVSSYEQYF
>-|TRBJ2-5|TRBV2|-
TGTGCCAGCAGCAGACAGAGAGAGACCCAGTACTTC
CASSRQRETQYF
>-|TRBJ2-6|TRBV27|TRBD1
TGTGCCAGCAGTCGCCGGGACAGCACCACTGGGGCCAACGTCCTGACTTTC
CASSRRDSTTGANVLTF
>-|TRBJ2-7|TRBV19|TRBD2
TGTGCCAGTAGTCCCATCCCCCTCGGCGGGGGGGCCCGGGAGCAGTACTTC
CASSPIPLGGGAREQYF
>-|TRBJ2-1|TRBV29-1|-
TGCAGCGTGGTTAGAGACAATGAGCAGTTCTTC
CSVVRDNEQFF
>-|TRBJ1-5|TRBV7-9|-
TGTGCCAGCAGCTCCCCCAATGTTTCTCAGGGCAATCAGCCCCAGCATTTT
CASSSPNVSQGNQPQHF
>-|TRBJ2-5|TRBV27|TRBD2
TGTGCCAGCAGTCTCCTGACTAGCGGGACGTACCAAGAGACCCAGTACTTC
CASSLLTSGTYQETQYF
>-|TRBJ1-4|TRBV6-6|-
TGTGCCAGCAGTTTATTACAGGCAACTAATGAAAAACTGTTTTTT
CASSLLQATNEKLFF
>-|TRBJ1-1|TRBV9|-
TGTGCCAGCAGCGTAGGAGGTACTCCAACGATGAACACTGAAGCTTTCTTT
CASSVGGTPTMNTEAFF
>-|TRBJ2-1|TRBV2|-
TGTGCCAGCAGTGAGTTGGACGGGACTTACAATGAGCAGTTCTTC
CASSELDGTYNEQFF
>-|TRBJ2-7|TRBV21-1|-
TGTGCCAGCAGCGACCCACGTAACGTGACAGACACGACAGCCTACGAGCAGTACTTC
CASSDPRNVTDTTAYEQYF